This entry lists 30 T cell receptor beta chains sequenced from one sample in a study of blood T cell repertoires in COVID-19. Data came from immunoSEQ multiplex PCR; TCRdb stores just in-frame clones and leaves some out. The sample lists 130,000 to 150,000 clones; 87% were seen once. The sample comprised peripheral blood. The receptor source for this set is a woman in her 50s with acute or convalescent COVID-19.

The chain combines TRBV4-2 with TRBJ1-2; 7 nucleotides align to TRBD1. Trimming at V came to 0 bases and at J to 4 bases, leaving 8 bases not matched to a gene. Germline CDR1 LGHNA, CDR2 YNFKEQ. This CDR3 has 16 residues. The CDR3, as DNA: TGTGCCAGCAGCCAAGAGGACAGGATTAGCATCTATGGCTACACCTTC. Its protein product is CASSQEDRISIYGYTF.

This clone is a singleton in its sample. The rearrangement links TRBV19 to TRBJ2-1, with D possibly TRBD1 on 5 matching bases. Trimming stripped 4 bases from V and 0 bases from J, with 16 bases between. CDR3 length: 17 amino acids. Looked up from germline, CDR1 is LNHDA and CDR2 is SQIVND (reference sequence). In nucleotides, the CDR3 is TGTGCCAGTAGTACCCCCTTTAGGGGAACCTCCTACAATGAGCAGTTCTTC. Protein: CASSTPFRGTSYNEQFF.

V usage is TRBV24-1 and J usage is TRBJ2-5; 9 bases map to TRBD1. The germline CDR1 and CDR2 sequences are KGHDR and SFDVKD. The CDR3 sequence is 15 residues long. Losses at the gene ends were 4 bases for V and 6 bases for J; bases not matched to a gene: 8. CDR3 in DNA: TGTGCCACCAGTGACCGGGACAGGGCGGGACAGACCCAGTACTTC. Residues: CATSDRDRAGQTQYF.

This chain joins TRBV24-1 and TRBJ2-3, with 11 bases identical to TRBD2. CDR1 is KGHDR, CDR2 SFDVKD, per germline. The CDR3 has 15 amino acids. After removal of 9 bases from V and 4 bases from J, the junction contained 8 bases not matched to a gene. This CDR3 is CATGLTSGIADTQYF. CDR3 sequence (DNA): TGTGCCACCGGATTGACTAGCGGGATTGCAGATACGCAGTATTTT.

The rearrangement links TRBV6-2 or TRBV6-3 to TRBJ2-3, with 9 positions matching TRBD2. V lost 6 bases to trimming and J lost 1 base; unmatched junction nucleotides: 5. The CDR3 consists of 15 residues. Germline values: CDR1 MNHEY, CDR2 SVGEGT. The CDR3 spells CASSDIAGGTDTQYF. CDR3 bases: TGTGCCAGCAGCGATATAGCGGGGGGCACAGATACGCAGTATTTT.

The chain joins TRBV20-1 to TRBJ2-3; a possible D gene is TRBD1 (5 bases). Per the germline V gene, CDR1 is DFQATT and CDR2 is SNEGSKA (reference sequence). V was cut by 3 bases and J by 1 base, with 14 bases left in between. CDR3 length: 15 amino acids. CDR3: CSASPAGFRTDTQYF. CDR3 nucleotide sequence: TGCAGTGCTAGTCCCGCAGGGTTTCGCACAGATACGCAGTATTTT.

The chain has TRBV11-3 and TRBJ2-3; 9 bases line up with TRBD2. The CDR3 spans 20 residues. Germline CDR1 and CDR2: SGHNT and YENEEA. V lost 0 bases and J lost 2; bases outside the gene matches: 15. DNA of the CDR3: TGTGCCAGCAGCTTAGAGCGGATAGCGGGAGAGAACCAACACACAGATACGCAGTATTTT. Translated, it gives CASSLERIAGENQHTDTQYF.

This chain links TRBV18 with TRBJ1-1; 9 nucleotides align to TRBD1. Germline assignment: CDR1 KGHSH and CDR2 LQKENI. The CDR3 covers 18 residues. The V and J ends lost 1 base and 5 bases, in that order; junction bases with no gene match: 14. This CDR3 reads CASSPRAPTGGEGTEAFF. The CDR3 DNA reads as TGTGCCAGCTCACCACGAGCCCCCACAGGGGGCGAGGGAACTGAAGCTTTCTTT.

This chain connects TRBV5-1 to TRBJ2-2, with D possibly TRBD1 on 6 matching bases. CDR1 and CDR2 (germline): SGHRS, YFSETQ. Trimming took off 2 bases at V and 7 bases at J, with 24 bases between the two ends. This CDR3 contains 18 residues. The CDR3 loop reads CASSFDRSGIGFSGELFF. CDR3 coding DNA: TGCGCCAGCAGCTTCGACAGGAGTGGTATAGGGTTTAGCGGGGAGCTGTTTTTT.

This chain links TRBV14 with TRBJ2-7, with D perhaps matching TRBD2 (7 bases). CDR3 length: 13 amino acids. V was clipped by 4 bases and J by 5 bases, with 12 bases between them. Germline V gene sequence: CDR1 SGHDN, CDR2 FVKESK. The CDR3 is CASSLRGAHEQYF. CDR3 in DNA: TGTGCCAGCAGCCTCCGGGGGGCACACGAGCAGTACTTC.

The CDR3 nucleotides are TGTGCCAGCAGCCAAGGACAGAGTCGGGCCAACGTCCTGACTTTC. Translated, it gives CASSQGQSRANVLTF. The J gene is TRBJ2-6, the V gene TRBV3-1 (or the pseudogene TRBV3-2); weak D call: TRBD1 (5 bases). The CDR3 consists of 15 residues. The V gene's germline CDR1 is LGHDT and CDR2 YNNKEL (reference sequence). Trimming pared 1 base from V and 5 bases from J, leaving 9 bases between.

This sequence joins TRBV20-1 and TRBJ1-2, with D tentatively TRBD1 (5 bases). V lost 3 bases and J 5 bases, leaving 7 bases between the germline ends. Germline V gives CDR1 DFQATT, CDR2 SNEGSKA (reference sequence). This CDR3 region has 11 residues. The CDR3 here is CSARTEYGYTF. Written as DNA, the CDR3 is TGCAGTGCTAGGACAGAGTATGGCTACACCTTC.

V is TRBV28 and J is TRBJ2-1; a possible D gene is TRBD2 (5 bases). Trimming took 6 bases from V and 5 from J, leaving 20 bases between them. This CDR3 comprises 16 residues. CDR1 MDHEN and CDR2 SYDVKM come from the germline V gene. The CDR3 here is CASSQTGVPTHNEQFF. The CDR3 DNA follows: TGTGCCAGCAGCCAGACCGGGGTCCCTACCCACAATGAGCAGTTCTTC.

The chain recombines TRBV7-2 with TRBJ2-1, with 8 positions matching TRBD2. With V trimmed by 1 base and J by 5 bases, 4 bases remained unmatched. The CDR3 is 15 residues long. Germline V CDR1 and CDR2: SGHTA, FQGNSA. The CDR3 sequence: CASSLVSGTNNEQFF. DNA for the CDR3: TGTGCCAGCAGCTTAGTTAGCGGGACCAACAATGAGCAGTTCTTC.

V usage is TRBV19 and J usage is TRBJ1-2; D ambiguous. V was clipped by 3 bases and J by 4 bases, with 12 bases between them. The CDR3 has 14 residues. CDR1 is LNHDA and CDR2 is SQIVND in the germline V gene (reference sequence). The CDR3 nucleotides are TGTGCCAGTAGTATGGGCGAGGGTACCTATGGCTACACCTTC. It yields the protein CASSMGEGTYGYTF.

J is TRBJ2-3 and V is TRBV11-2; the D is unclear. Trimming removed 1 base at V and 4 bases at J, with 6 bases between. The CDR3 consists of 13 residues. Germline V CDR1 and CDR2: SGHAT, FQNNGV. CDR3 protein: CASSLVLADTQYF. For the CDR3, the DNA is TGTGCCAGCAGCTTAGTCCTTGCAGATACGCAGTATTTT.

CDR3 coding DNA: TGTGCCTGGAGCGCAGGTTTAAATCAGCCCCAGCATTTT. It encodes CAWSAGLNQPQHF. J is TRBJ1-5 and V is TRBV30; D remains unclear. CDR1 GTSNPN and CDR2 SVGIG come from the germline V gene (reference sequence). This CDR3 is 13 amino acids long. The V end lost 3 bases, the J end lost 4 bases, and 10 bases lay between the germline ends.

The rearrangement uses TRBV5-6 and TRBJ2-7, with a tentative D call TRBD2 (6 bases). The CDR3 extends over 14 amino acids. The V and J ends lost 6 bases and 0 bases respectively, with 13 bases between them. Per germline, CDR1 SGHDT and CDR2 YYEEEE. The CDR3 DNA reads TGTGCCAGCACCCCTTGGGGGGTCTCCTACGAGCAGTACTTC. As protein: CASTPWGVSYEQYF.

This sequence joins TRBV4-1 and TRBJ1-1; the match to TRBD1 covers 7 bases. This CDR3 is built from 14 residues. Per the germline V gene, CDR1 is MGHRA and CDR2 is YSYEKL. Losses at the gene ends were 5 bases for V and 1 base for J; bases not matched to a gene: 4. CDR3 sequence (DNA): TGCGCCAGCAGCTGGGGACAGCCGAACACTGAAGCTTTCTTT. It yields the protein CASSWGQPNTEAFF.

The genes are TRBV4-1 and TRBJ2-1, with D possibly being TRBD2 (5 bases). CDR3 length equals 12 residues. Trimming took 6 bases from V and 6 from J, leaving 9 bases between them. Germline CDR1 and CDR2: MGHRA and YSYEKL. The CDR3 region is CASRLAGNEQFF. CDR3 sequence (DNA): TGCGCCAGCAGGCTAGCAGGCAATGAGCAGTTCTTC.

A single count supports this clone. The chain links TRBV2 to TRBJ2-2; a possible D gene is TRBD2 (6 bases). Trimming pared 6 bases from V and 1 base from J, leaving 9 bases between. CDR1 SNHLY and CDR2 FYNNEI come from the germline V gene. CDR3 length: 14 residues. The CDR3 spells CASRDGGNTGELFF. The CDR3 DNA follows: TGTGCCAGCAGGGACGGGGGGAACACCGGGGAGCTGTTTTTT.

The J gene is TRBJ2-3, the V gene TRBV6-1, with D unresolved. Germline assignment: CDR1 MNHNS and CDR2 SASEGT. CDR3 size: 13 residues. The V end was cut by 3 bases, the J end by 2 bases, with 6 bases between. This CDR3 reads CASSERPTDTQYF. The CDR3 DNA reads as TGTGCCAGCAGTGAGCGGCCCACAGATACGCAGTATTTT.

The rearrangement uses TRBV6-4 and TRBJ2-1; 8 positions agree with TRBD2. Germline trimming cut 3 bases from V and 3 bases from J; bases unmatched to any gene: 7. The CDR3 extends over 16 amino acids. The V gene's germline CDR1 is MRHNA and CDR2 SNTAGT. This chain's CDR3 is CASSELASGLYNEQFF. In DNA, the CDR3 is TGTGCCAGCAGTGAGCTAGCTAGCGGGCTCTACAATGAGCAGTTCTTC.

This chain connects TRBV14 to TRBJ1-1, with D possibly being TRBD1 (5 bases). This CDR3 has 13 amino acids. V shed 0 bases and J shed 8 bases, with 10 bases lying between them. Germline V gene lookup returns CDR1 SGHDN and CDR2 FVKESK. The CDR3 reads CASSQDRATEAFF. DNA of the CDR3: TGTGCCAGCAGCCAAGACAGGGCGACAGAAGCTTTCTTT.

This sequence joins TRBV2 and TRBJ1-4; 10 positions match TRBD1. The V segment lost 6 bases and the J segment 4 bases; nucleotides outside the gene matches: 8. Germline CDR1 reads SNHLY; CDR2 reads FYNNEI. This CDR3 has 16 amino acids. CDR3 sequence (DNA): TGTGCCAGCAGCCAAGCGGGACAGGGGTTTAATGAAAAACTGTTTTTT. Its translation is CASSQAGQGFNEKLFF.

Only a few counts were recorded for this clone. This sequence joins TRBV4-2 and TRBJ2-7; 7 bases agree with TRBD1. With V trimmed by 2 bases and J by 2 bases, 6 bases remained unmatched. This CDR3 is 15 amino acids long. Germline CDR1 reads LGHNA; CDR2 reads YNFKEQ. This chain's CDR3 is CASSQTRQGTYEQYF. CDR3 nucleotide sequence: TGTGCCAGCAGCCAAACCCGACAGGGTACCTACGAGCAGTACTTC.

The V gene is TRBV7-2, the J gene TRBJ2-7; no reliable D call. The V and J ends lost 1 base and 3 bases respectively, with 10 bases between them. CDR3 length: 14 amino acids. Looked up from germline, CDR1 is SGHTA and CDR2 is FQGNSA. The CDR3 spells CASSLGFPNYEQYF. Here the CDR3 DNA reads TGTGCCAGCAGCTTAGGTTTCCCTAACTACGAGCAGTACTTC.

For this clone: One end of the junction varies from germline; a read error may be responsible. The genes are TRBV11-2 and TRBJ2-1; D is perhaps TRBD1 (7 bases). CDR1 is SGHAT, CDR2 FQNNGV, per germline. The CDR3 has 14 residues. The CDR3 loop reads CASSLDREVNEQFF. CDR3 nucleotide sequence: TGTGCCAGCAGCCTAGACAGGGAGGTCAATGAGCAGTTCTTC. The full variable domain, rest sourced from reference TRBV11-2 and TRBJ2-1, is EAGVAQSPRYKIIEKRQSVAFWCNPISGHATLYWYQQILGQGPKLLIQFQNNGVVDDSQLPKDRFSAERLKGVDSTLKIQPAKLEDSAVYLCASSLDREVNEQFFGPGTRLTVL.

The gene calls are TRBV7-2 and TRBJ2-3, with D possibly being TRBD2 (7 bases). The CDR3 spans 14 residues. V shed 0 bases and J shed 5 bases, with 9 bases lying between them. Germline V gene sequence: CDR1 SGHTA, CDR2 FQGNSA. In nucleotides, the CDR3 is TGTGCCAGCAGCTTAGCGGGGGGGCGAGATACGCAGTATTTT. It codes for CASSLAGGRDTQYF.

This clone has just a few counts. The V and J genes are TRBV4-2 and TRBJ1-5, with TRBD1 as a possible D gene (5 bases). Deletions cut 2 bases from V and 4 bases from J, with 12 bases between. Germline V gives CDR1 LGHNA, CDR2 YNFKEQ. The CDR3 is made up of 15 amino acids. The CDR3 loop reads CASSQTSGRNQPQHF. CDR3 sequence (DNA): TGTGCCAGCAGCCAAACCTCAGGGCGGAATCAGCCCCAGCATTTT.